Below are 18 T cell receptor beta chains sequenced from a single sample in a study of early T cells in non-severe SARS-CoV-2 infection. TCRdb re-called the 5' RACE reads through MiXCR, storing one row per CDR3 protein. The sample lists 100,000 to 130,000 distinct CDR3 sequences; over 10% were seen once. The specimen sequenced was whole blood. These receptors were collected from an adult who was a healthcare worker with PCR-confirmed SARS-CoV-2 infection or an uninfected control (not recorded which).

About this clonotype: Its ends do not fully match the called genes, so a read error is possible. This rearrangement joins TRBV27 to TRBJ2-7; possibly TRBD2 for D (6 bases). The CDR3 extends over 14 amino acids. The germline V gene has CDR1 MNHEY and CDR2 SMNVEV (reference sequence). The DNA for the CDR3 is TGTGCCAGCGCGGCGGATGGGGACTCCTACGGGCAGTACTTC. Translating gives CASAADGDSYGQYF.

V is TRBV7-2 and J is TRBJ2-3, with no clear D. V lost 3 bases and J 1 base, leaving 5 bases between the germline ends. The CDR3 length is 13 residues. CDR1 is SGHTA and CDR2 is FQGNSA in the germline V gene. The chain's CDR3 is CASSFDRTDTQYF. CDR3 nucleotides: TGTGCCAGCAGCTTCGATCGCACAGATACGCAGTATTTT.

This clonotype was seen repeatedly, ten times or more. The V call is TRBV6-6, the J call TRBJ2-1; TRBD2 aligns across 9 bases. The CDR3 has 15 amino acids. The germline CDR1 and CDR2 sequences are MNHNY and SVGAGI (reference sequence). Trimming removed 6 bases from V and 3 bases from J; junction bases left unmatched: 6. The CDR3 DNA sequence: TGTGCCAGCAGGTCGGCTAGCGGGGACTACAATGAGCAGTTCTTC. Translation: CASRSASGDYNEQFF.

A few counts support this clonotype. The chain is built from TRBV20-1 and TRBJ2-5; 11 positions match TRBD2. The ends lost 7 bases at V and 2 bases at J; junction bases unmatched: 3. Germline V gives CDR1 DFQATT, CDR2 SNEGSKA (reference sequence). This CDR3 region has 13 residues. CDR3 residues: CSGASGGQETQYF. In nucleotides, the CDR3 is TGCAGTGGAGCTAGCGGGGGGCAAGAGACCCAGTACTTC.

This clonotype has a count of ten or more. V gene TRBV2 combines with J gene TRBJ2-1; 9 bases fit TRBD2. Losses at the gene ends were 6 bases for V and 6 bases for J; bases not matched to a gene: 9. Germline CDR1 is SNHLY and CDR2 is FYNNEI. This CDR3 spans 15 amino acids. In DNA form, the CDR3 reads TGTGCCAGCAGGGGTGAGAGCGGGGGGCTCAATGAGCAGTTCTTC. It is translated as CASRGESGGLNEQFF. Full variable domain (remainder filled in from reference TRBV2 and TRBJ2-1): EPEVTQTPSHQVTQMGQEVILRCVPISNHLYFYWYRQILGQKVEFLVSFYNNEISEKSEIFDDQFSVERPDGSNFTLKIRSTKLEDSAMYFCASRGESGGLNEQFFGPGTRLTVL.

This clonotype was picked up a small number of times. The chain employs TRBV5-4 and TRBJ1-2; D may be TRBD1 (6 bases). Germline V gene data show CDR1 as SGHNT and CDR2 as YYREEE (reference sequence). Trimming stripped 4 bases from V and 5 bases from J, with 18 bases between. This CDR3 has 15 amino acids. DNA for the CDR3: TGTGCCAGCAGCCCCGAACAGGGCCTCTCATATGGCTACACCTTC. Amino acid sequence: CASSPEQGLSYGYTF.

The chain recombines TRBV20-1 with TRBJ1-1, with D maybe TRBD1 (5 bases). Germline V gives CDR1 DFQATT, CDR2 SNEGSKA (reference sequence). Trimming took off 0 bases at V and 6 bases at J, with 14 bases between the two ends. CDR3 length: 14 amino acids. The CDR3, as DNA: TGCAGTGCTAGAGATAGGGCAGGGAGACCTGAAGCTTTCTTT. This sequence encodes CSARDRAGRPEAFF.

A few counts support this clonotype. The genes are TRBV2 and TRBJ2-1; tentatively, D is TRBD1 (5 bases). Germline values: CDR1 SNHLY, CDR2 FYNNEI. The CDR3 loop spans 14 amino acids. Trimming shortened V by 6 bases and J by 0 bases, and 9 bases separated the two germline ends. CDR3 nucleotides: TGTGCCAGCAGCGCAGGGTACTCCTACAATGAGCAGTTCTTC. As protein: CASSAGYSYNEQFF.

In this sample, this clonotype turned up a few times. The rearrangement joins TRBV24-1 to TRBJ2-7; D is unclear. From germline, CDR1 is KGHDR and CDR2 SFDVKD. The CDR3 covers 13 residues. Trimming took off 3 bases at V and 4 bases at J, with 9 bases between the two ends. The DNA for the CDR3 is TGTGCCACCAGTGATCCTGTGGGTTACGAGCAGTACTTC. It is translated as CATSDPVGYEQYF.

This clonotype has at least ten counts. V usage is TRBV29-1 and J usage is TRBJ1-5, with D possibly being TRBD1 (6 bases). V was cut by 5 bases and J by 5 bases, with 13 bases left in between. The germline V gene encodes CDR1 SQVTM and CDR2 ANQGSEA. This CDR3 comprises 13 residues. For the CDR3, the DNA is TGCAGCGTTAGAGGGGGATTGGATCAGCCCCAGCATTTT. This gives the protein CSVRGGLDQPQHF.

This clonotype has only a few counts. CDR3 amino acids: CSASNPNQPQHF. The DNA for the CDR3 is TGCAGTGCTTCGAACCCCAATCAGCCCCAGCATTTT. V is TRBV20-1 and J is TRBJ1-5; no reliable D call. The germline V gene has CDR1 DFQATT and CDR2 SNEGSKA (reference sequence). Trimming cost V 5 bases and J 3 bases, with 8 bases left between them. The CDR3 is made up of 12 amino acids.

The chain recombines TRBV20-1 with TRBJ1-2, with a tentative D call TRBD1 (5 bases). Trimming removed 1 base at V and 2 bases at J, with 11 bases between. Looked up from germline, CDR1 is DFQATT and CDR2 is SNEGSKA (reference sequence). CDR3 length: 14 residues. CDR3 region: CSARGDGLNYGYTF. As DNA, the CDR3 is TGCAGTGCTAGAGGGGACGGGTTGAACTATGGCTACACCTTC.

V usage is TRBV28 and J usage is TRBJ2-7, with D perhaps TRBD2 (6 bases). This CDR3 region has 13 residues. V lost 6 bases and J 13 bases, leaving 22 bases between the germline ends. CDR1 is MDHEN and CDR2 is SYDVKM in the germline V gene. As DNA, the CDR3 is TGTGCCAGCAGGACAAGGGAGGTAGCAGTAGTCTACTTC. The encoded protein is CASRTREVAVVYF.

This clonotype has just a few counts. For the CDR3, the DNA is TGCAGCGTTGAAGTCCGACCTTACACCGGGGAGCTGTTTTTT. Encoded protein: CSVEVRPYTGELFF. The rearrangement uses TRBV29-1 and TRBJ2-2; no clear D gene. V lost 1 base and J 3 bases, leaving 9 bases between the germline ends. Germline CDR1 reads SQVTM; CDR2 reads ANQGSEA. CDR3 length: 14 amino acids.

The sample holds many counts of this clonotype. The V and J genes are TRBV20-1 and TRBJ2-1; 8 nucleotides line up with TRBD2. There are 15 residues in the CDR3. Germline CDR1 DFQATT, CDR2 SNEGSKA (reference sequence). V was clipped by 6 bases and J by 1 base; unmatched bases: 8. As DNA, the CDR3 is TGCAGTGCGCCTAATAGCGGGACTTCCTACAATGAGCAGTTCTTC. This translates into CSAPNSGTSYNEQFF.

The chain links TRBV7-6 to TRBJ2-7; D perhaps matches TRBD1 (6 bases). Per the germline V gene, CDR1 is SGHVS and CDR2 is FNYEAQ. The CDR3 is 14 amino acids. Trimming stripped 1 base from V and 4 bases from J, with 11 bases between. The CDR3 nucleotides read TGTGCCAGCAGCTTAGGGGCAGGGGATTACGAGCAGTACTTC. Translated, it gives CASSLGAGDYEQYF.

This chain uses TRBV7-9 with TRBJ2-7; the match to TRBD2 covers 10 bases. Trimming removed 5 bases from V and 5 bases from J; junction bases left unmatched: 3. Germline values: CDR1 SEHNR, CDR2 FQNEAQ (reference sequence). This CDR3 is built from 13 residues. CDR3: CASSRGLANEQYF. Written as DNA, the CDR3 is TGTGCCAGCAGCCGGGGACTAGCGAACGAGCAGTACTTC.

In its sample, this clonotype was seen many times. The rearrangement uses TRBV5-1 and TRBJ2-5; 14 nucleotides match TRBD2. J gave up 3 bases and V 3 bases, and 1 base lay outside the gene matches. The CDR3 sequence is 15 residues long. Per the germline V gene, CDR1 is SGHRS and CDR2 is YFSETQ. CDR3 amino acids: CASSWGLAGEETQYF. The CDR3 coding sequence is TGCGCCAGCAGCTGGGGACTAGCGGGAGAAGAGACCCAGTACTTC.